The clone carrying this T cell receptor (beta chain) was detected ten times or more. What it recognizes is unknown. The CDR3 covers 15 residues. Germline V lookup: CDR1 DFQATT, CDR2 SNEGSKA (reference sequence). Trimming stripped 0 bases from V and 3 bases from J, with 12 bases between. This specimen comes from a study of CD8 T cells in ankylosing spondylitis. Points from the study as a whole: A CD8+ phenotype characterized the disease-linked clones, which were relatively rare in peripheral blood. Blood of patients with ankylosing spondylitis appeared to be characterized by a TCR beta motif of 8 or 9 highly homologous variants. In reactive arthritis synovial fluid and blood, some motif variants had been reported before. Reported data indicate significant enrichment of disease-linked clones within matched ankylosing spondylitis synovial fluid.

Molecular-barcoded quantitative 5'-RACE produced these TCR beta libraries. TCRdb re-analysed the 5' RACE reads in MiXCR, keeping a single row per CDR3 protein. The sample lists roughly 670,000 distinct CDR3 sequences; roughly 20% were seen once. This clonotype was sampled from a male donor with ankylosing spondylitis. The J gene is TRBJ2-1, the V gene TRBV20-1; D gene ambiguous. The material sequenced was blood, either unsorted or a sorted T cell fraction (not recorded which). CDR3 in DNA: TGCAGTGCTAGAGATGCGACATCCTACTACAATGAGCAGTTCTTC. Translating gives CSARDATSYYNEQFF.